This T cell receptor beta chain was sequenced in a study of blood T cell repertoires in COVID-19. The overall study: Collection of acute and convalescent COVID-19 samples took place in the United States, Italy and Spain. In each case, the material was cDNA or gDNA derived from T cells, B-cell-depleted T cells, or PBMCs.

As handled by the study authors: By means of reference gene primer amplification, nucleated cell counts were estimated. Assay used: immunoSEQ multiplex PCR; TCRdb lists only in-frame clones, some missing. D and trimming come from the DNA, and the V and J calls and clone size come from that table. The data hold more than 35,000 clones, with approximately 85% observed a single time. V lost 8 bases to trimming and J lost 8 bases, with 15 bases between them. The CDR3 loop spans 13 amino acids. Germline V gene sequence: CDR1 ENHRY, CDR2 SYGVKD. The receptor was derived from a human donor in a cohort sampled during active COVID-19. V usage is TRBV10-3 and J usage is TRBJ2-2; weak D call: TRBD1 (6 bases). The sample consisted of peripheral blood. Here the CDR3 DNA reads TGTGCCATCGGAACAGGGATGGGGGGGGAGCTGTTTTTT. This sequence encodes CAIGTGMGGELFF.